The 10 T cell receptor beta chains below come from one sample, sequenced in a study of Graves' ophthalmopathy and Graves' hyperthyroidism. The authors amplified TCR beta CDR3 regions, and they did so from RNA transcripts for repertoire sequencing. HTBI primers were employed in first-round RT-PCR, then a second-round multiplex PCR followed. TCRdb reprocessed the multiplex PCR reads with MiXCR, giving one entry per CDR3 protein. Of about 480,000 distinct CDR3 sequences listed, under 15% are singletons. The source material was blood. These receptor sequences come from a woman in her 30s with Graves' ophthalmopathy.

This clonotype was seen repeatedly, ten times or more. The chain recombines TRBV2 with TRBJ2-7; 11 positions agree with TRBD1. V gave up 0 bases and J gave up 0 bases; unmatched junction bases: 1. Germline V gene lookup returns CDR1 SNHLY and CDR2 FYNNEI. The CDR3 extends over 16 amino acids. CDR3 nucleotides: TGTGCCAGCAGTGAAGCGGGACAGGGGGACTCCTACGAGCAGTACTTC. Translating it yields CASSEAGQGDSYEQYF.

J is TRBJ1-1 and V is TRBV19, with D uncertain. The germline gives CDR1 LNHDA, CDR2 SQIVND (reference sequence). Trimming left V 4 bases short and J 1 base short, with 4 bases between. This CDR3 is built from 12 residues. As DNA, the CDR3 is TGTGCCAGTAGTAACCAGAACACTGAAGCTTTCTTT. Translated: CASSNQNTEAFF.

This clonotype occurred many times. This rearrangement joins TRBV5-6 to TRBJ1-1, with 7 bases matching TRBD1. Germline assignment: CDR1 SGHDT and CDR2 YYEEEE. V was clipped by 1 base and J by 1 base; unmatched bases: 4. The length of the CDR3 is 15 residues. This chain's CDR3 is CASSLLDRENTEAFF. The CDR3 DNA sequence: TGTGCCAGCAGCTTGCTAGACAGGGAGAACACTGAAGCTTTCTTT.

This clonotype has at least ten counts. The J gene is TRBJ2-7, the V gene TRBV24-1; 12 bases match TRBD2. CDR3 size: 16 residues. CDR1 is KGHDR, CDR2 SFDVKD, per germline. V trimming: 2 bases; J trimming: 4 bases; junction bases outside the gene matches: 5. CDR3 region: CATSDYASGRGYEQYF. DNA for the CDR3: TGTGCCACCAGTGATTACGCTAGCGGGAGGGGATACGAGCAGTACTTC.

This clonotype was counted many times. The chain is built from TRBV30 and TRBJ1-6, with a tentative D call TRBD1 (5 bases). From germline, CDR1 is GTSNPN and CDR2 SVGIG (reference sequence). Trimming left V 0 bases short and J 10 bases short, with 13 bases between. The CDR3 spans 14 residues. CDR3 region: CAWSVRGGNSPLHF. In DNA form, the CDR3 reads TGTGCCTGGAGTGTACGGGGGGGAAACTCACCCCTCCACTTT.

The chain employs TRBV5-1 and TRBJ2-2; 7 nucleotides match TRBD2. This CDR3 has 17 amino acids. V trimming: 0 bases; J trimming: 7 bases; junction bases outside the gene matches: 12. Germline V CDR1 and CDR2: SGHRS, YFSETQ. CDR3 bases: TGCGCCAGCAGCTTGGAGGTCGGCGAGCGGGACTTCGGGGAGCTGTTTTTT. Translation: CASSLEVGERDFGELFF.

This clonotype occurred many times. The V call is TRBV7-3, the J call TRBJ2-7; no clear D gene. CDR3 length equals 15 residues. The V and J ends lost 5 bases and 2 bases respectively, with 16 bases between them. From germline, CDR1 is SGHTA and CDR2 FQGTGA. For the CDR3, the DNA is TGTGCCAGCAGCCAATACCAAGCCGAGACCTACGAGCAGTACTTC. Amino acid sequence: CASSQYQAETYEQYF.

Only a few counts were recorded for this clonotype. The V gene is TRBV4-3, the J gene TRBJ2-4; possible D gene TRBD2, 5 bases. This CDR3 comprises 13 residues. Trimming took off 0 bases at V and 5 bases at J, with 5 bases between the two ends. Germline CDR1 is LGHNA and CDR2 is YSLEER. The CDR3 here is CASSQERENIQYF. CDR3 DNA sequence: TGCGCCAGCAGCCAAGAGCGGGAAAACATTCAGTACTTC.

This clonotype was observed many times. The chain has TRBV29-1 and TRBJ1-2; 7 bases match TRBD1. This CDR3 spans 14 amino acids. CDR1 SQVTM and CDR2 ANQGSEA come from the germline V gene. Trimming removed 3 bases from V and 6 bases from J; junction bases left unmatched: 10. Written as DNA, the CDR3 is TGCAGCGTTGAGGGAGGTCAGGGGGTCGATGGCTACACCTTC. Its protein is CSVEGGQGVDGYTF. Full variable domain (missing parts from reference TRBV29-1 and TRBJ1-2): SAVISQKPSRDICQRGTSLTIQCQVDSQVTMMFWYRQQPGQSLTLIATANQGSEATYESGFVIDKFPISRPNLTFSTLTVSNMSPEDSSIYLCSVEGGQGVDGYTFGSGTRLTVV.

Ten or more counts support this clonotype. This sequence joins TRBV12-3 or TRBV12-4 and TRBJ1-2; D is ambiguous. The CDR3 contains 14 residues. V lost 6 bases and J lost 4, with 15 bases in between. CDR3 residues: CASSQEQQSYGYTF. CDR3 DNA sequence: TGTGCCAGCAGCCAGGAACAGCAGTCCTATGGCTACACCTTC.